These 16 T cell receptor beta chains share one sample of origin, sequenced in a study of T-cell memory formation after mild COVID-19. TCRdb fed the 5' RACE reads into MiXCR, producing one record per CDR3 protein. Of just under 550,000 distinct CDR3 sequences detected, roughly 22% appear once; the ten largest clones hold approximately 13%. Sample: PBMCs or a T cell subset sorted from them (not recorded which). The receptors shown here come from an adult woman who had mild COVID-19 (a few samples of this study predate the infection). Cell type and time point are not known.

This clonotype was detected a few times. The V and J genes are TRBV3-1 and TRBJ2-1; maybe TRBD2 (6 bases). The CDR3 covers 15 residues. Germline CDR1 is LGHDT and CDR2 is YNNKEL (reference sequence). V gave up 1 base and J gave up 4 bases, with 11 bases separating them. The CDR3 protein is CASSQVGGPYNEQFF. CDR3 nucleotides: TGTGCCAGCAGCCAAGTGGGGGGACCGTACAATGAGCAGTTCTTC.

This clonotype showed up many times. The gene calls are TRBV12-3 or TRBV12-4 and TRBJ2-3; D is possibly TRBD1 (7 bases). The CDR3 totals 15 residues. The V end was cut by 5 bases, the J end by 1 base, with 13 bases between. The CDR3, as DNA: TGTGCCAGCAGTCTCTCAGGGGGGCGCACAGATACGCAGTATTTT. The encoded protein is CASSLSGGRTDTQYF.

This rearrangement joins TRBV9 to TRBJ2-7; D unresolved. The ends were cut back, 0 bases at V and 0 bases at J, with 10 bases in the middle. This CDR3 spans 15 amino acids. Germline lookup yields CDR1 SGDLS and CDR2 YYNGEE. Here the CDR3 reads CASSVGGKHSYEQYF. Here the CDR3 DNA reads TGTGCCAGCAGCGTAGGGGGTAAGCACTCCTACGAGCAGTACTTC.

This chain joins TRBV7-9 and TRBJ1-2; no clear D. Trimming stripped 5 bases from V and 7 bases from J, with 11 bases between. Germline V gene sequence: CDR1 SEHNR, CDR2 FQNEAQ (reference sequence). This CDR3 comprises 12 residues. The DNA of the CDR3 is TGTGCCAGCAGCCGTAGTAGATCTGGCTACACCTTC. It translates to CASSRSRSGYTF.

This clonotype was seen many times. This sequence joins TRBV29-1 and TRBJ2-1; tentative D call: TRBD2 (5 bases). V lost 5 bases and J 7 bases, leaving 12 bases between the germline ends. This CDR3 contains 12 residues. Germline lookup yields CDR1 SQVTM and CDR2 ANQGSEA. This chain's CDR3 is CSVRPQRNEQFF. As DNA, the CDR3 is TGCAGCGTTCGCCCCCAGCGGAATGAGCAGTTCTTC.

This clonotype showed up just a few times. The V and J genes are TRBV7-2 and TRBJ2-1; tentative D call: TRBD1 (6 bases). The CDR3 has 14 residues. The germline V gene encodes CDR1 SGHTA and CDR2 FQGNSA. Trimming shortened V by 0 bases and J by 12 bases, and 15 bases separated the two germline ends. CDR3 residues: CASSLAQGGRRQFF. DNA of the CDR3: TGTGCCAGCAGCTTAGCACAGGGCGGGCGAAGGCAGTTCTTC.

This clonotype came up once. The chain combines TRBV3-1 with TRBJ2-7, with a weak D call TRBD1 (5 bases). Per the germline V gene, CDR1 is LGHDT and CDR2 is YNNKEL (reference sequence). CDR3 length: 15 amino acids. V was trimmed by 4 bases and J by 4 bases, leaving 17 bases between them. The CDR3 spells CASSLGSLGAYEQYF. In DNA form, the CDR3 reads TGTGCCAGCAGCCTCGGCTCCTTAGGGGCGTACGAGCAGTACTTC.

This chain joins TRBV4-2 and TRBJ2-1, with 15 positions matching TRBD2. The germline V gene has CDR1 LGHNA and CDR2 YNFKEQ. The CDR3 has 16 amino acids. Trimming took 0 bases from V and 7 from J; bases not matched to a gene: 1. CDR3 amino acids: CASSQEGTSGGNEQFF. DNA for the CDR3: TGTGCCAGCAGCCAAGAGGGGACTAGCGGGGGGAATGAGCAGTTCTTC.

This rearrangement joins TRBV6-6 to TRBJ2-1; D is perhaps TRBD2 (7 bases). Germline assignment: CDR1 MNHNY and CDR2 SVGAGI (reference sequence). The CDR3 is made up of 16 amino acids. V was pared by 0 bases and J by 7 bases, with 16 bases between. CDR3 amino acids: CASSYSSGGAGNEQFF. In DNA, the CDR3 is TGTGCCAGCAGTTACTCCTCGGGGGGCGCAGGGAATGAGCAGTTCTTC.

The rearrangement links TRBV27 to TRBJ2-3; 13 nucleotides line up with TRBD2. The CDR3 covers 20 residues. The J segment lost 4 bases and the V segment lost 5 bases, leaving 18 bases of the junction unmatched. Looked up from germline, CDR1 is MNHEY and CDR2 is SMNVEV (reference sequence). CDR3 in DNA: TGTGCCAGCAGTCCCCGAGGAGTTACTAGCGGGGGGGCTGGTTCAGATACGCAGTATTTT. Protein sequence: CASSPRGVTSGGAGSDTQYF.

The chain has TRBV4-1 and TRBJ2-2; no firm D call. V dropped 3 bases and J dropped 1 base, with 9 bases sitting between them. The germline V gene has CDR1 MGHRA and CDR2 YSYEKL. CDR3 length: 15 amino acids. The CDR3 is CASSHYGGNTGELFF. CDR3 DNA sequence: TGCGCCAGCAGCCATTATGGCGGGAACACCGGGGAGCTGTTTTTT.

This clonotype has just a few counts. CDR3 amino acids: CASSQARGRWETQYF. The CDR3 DNA reads TGCGCCAGCAGCCAAGCGAGGGGACGGTGGGAGACCCAGTACTTC. The chain couples TRBV4-1 to TRBJ2-5, with D possibly being TRBD1 or TRBD2 (5 bases each). The CDR3 length is 15 residues. Germline CDR1 MGHRA, CDR2 YSYEKL. V lost 1 base to trimming and J lost 5 bases, with 14 bases between them.

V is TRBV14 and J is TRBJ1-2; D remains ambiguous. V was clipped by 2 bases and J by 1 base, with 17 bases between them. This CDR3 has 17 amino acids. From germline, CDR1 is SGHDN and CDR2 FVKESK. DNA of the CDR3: TGTGCCAGCAGCCAACTCGCCTCTGCGGACTTTAACTATGGCTACACCTTC. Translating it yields CASSQLASADFNYGYTF.

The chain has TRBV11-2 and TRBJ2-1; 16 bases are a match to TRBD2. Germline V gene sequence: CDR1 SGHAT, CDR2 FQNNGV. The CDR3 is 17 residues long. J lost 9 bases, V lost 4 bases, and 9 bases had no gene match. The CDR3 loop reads CASSSGTSGRARTEQFF. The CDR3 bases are TGTGCCAGCAGCTCTGGGACTAGCGGGAGGGCCCGCACTGAGCAGTTCTTC.

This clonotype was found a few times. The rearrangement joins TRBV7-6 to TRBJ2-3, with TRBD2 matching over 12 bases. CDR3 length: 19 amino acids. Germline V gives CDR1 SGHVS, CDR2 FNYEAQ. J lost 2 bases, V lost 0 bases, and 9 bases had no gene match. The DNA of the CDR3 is TGTGCCAGCAGCTTAGCGCCGGGACTAGCGGGCTTCAACACAGATACGCAGTATTTT. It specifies CASSLAPGLAGFNTDTQYF.

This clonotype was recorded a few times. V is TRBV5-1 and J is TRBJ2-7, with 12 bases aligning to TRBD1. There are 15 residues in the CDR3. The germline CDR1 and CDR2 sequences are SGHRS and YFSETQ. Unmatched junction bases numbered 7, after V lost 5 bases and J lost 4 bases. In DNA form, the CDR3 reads TGCGCCAGCAGGCGCTGGGGACAGGGGGCGTACGAGCAGTACTTC. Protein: CASRRWGQGAYEQYF.